Listed below are T cell receptor beta chains from one sample, sequenced in a study of blood T cell repertoires in COVID-19. Assay: immunoSEQ multiplex PCR; the TCRdb copy retains only in-frame clones and omits some. The data contain 280,000 or so clones, around 86% of them singletons. Sequencing input: peripheral blood. The receptors were sampled from a human donor in a cohort sampled during active COVID-19. The CDR3 runs from the conserved cysteine through the conserved F or W. Each record gives: J gene, D gene, V gene, clone size, CDR3 DNA, CDR3 protein. A D gene is named only where the DNA matches it firmly. Expanded clones are given a class, and other clones once, few, many or no size at all.

>TRBJ1-4|-|TRBV19|-
TGTGCCAGTAGCCCGCAAGCAAGGCAGACTAAACTGTTTTTT
CASSPQARQTKLFF
>TRBJ1-4|-|TRBV24-1|-
TGTGCCACCAGTTCCGGGGACATGAGTGGTAAACTGTTTTTT
CATSSGDMSGKLFF
>TRBJ2-3|TRBD2|TRBV7-9|-
TGTGCCAGCAGCTTAGGCGGGAGCTGGGCAGATACGCAGTATTTT
CASSLGGSWADTQYF
>TRBJ2-2|-|TRBV6-6|-
TGTGCCAGCAGTCAGGGGTTCCCCACCGGGGAGCTGTTTTTT
CASSQGFPTGELFF
>TRBJ2-3|TRBD2|TRBV7-2|-
TGTGCCAGCAGCCCGACTAGCGGGAGGATTAGGAATACGCAGTATTTT
CASSPTSGRIRNTQYF
>TRBJ1-5|-|TRBV24-1|few
TGTGCCACCCAGACAGATCTTAATCAGCCCCAGCATTTT
CATQTDLNQPQHF
>TRBJ2-1|-|TRBV18|-
TGTGCCAGCTCACATAGTAGCGCAGCTTACAATGAGCAGTTCTTC
CASSHSSAAYNEQFF
>TRBJ2-3|TRBD2|TRBV19|-
TGTGCCAGTAGTAGCGGACTAGCGGGAGGGAGAACCACAGATACGCAGTATTTT
CASSSGLAGGRTTDTQYF
>TRBJ2-3|-|TRBV5-1|-
TGCGCCAGCAGCACAAATACAGATACGCAGTATTTT
CASSTNTDTQYF
>TRBJ1-5|-|TRBV28|-
TGTGCCAGCAGTTTGGTGACAGGACAGCCCCAGCATTTT
CASSLVTGQPQHF